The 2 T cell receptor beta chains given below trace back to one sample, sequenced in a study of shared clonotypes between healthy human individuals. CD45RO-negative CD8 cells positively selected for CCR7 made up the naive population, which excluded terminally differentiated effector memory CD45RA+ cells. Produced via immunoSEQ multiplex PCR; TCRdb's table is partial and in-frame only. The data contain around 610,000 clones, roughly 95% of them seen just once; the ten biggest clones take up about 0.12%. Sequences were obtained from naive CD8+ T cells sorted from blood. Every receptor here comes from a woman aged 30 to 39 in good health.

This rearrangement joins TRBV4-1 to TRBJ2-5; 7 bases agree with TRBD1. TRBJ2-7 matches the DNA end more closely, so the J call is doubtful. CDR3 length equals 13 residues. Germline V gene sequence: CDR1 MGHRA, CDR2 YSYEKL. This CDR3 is CASSLDRVGEQYF. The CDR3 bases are TGCGCCAGCAGCCTTGACAGGGTTGGCGAGCAGTACTTC.

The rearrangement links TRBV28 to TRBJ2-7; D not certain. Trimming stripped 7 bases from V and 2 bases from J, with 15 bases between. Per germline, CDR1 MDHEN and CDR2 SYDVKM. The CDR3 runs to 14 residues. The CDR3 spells CASTDRRLAYEQYF. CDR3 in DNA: TGTGCCAGCACCGATCGTCGGCTTGCCTACGAGCAGTACTTC.